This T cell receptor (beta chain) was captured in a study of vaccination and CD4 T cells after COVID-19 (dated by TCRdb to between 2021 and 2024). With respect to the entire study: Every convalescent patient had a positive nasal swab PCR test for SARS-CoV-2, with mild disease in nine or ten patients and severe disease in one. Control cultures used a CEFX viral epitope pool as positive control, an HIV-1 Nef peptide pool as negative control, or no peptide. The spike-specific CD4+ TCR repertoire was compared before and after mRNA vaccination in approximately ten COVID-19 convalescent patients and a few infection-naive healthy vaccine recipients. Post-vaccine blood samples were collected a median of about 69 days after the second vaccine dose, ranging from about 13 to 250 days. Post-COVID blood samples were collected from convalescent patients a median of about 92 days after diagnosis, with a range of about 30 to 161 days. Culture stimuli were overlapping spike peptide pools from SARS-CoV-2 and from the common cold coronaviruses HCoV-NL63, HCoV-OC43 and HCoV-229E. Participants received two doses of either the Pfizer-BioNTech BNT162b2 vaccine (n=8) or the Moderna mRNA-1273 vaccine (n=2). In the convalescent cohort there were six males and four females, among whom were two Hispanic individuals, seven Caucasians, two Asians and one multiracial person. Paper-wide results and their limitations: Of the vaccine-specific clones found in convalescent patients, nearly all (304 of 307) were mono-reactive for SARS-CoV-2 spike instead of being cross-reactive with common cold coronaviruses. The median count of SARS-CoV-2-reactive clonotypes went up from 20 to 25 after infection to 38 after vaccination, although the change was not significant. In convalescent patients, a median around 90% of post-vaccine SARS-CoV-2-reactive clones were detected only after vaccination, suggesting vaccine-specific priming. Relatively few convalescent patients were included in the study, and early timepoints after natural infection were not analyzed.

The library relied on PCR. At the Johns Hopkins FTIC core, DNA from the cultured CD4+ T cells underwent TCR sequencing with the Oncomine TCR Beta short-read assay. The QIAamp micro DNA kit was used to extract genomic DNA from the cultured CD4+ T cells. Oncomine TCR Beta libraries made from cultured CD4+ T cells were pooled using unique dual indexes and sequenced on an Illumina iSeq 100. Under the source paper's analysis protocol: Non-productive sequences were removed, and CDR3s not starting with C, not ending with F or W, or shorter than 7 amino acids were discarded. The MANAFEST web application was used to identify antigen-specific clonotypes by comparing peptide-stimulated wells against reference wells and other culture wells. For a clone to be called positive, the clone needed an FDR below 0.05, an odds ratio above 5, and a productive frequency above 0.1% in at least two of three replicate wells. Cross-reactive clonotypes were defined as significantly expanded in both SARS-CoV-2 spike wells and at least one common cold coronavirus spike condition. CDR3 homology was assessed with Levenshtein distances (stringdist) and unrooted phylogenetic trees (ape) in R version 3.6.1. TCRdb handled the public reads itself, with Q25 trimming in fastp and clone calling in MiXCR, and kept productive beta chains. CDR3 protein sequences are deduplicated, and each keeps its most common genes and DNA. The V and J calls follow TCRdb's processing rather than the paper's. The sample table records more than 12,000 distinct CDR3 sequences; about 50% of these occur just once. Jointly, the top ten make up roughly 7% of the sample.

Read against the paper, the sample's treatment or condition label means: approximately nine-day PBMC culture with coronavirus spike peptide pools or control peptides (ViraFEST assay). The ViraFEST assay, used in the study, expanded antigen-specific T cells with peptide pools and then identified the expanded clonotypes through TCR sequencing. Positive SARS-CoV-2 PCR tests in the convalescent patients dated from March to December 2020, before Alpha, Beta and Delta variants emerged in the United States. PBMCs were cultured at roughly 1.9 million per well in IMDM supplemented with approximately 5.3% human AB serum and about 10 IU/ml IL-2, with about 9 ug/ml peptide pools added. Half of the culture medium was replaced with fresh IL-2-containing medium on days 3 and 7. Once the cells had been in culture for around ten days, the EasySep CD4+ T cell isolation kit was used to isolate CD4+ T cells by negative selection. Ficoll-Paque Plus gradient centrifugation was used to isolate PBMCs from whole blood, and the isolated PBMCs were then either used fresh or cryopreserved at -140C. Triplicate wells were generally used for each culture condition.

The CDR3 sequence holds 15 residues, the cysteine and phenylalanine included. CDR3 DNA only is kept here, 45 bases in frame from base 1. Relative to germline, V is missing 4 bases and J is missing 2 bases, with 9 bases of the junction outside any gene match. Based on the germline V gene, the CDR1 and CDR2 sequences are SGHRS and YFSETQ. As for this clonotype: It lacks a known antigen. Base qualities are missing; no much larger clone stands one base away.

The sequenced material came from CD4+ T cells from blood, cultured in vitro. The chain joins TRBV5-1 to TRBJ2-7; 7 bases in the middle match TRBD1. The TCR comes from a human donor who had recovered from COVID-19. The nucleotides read TGCGCCAGCAGCCAGGACAGGCCAGGGACCTACGAGCAGTACTTC. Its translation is CASSQDRPGTYEQYF.